The following is a T cell receptor beta chain sequence with its context. The sample comes from a study of blood T cell repertoires in COVID-19. How the authors handled the data: Amplification from reference gene primers served as the basis for estimated nucleated cell counts. Clones were read by immunoSEQ multiplex PCR, and TCRdb kept only the in-frame ones, dropping some. Clone size and the V and J calls come from that table; the DNA yielded D and trimming. The data hold 150,000 to 200,000 clones, with about 88% observed a single time. Deletions cut 1 base from V and 1 base from J, with 6 bases between. Germline assignment: CDR1 SGHTA and CDR2 FQGNSA. The CDR3 length is 14 residues.

V and J are TRBV7-2 and TRBJ2-3; D is ambiguous. This sequence was found in a human donor in a cohort sampled during active COVID-19. What was sequenced was peripheral blood. The CDR3 DNA follows: TGTGCCAGCAGCTTAGGGGCAGGCACAGATACGCAGTATTTT. Protein sequence: CASSLGAGTDTQYF.